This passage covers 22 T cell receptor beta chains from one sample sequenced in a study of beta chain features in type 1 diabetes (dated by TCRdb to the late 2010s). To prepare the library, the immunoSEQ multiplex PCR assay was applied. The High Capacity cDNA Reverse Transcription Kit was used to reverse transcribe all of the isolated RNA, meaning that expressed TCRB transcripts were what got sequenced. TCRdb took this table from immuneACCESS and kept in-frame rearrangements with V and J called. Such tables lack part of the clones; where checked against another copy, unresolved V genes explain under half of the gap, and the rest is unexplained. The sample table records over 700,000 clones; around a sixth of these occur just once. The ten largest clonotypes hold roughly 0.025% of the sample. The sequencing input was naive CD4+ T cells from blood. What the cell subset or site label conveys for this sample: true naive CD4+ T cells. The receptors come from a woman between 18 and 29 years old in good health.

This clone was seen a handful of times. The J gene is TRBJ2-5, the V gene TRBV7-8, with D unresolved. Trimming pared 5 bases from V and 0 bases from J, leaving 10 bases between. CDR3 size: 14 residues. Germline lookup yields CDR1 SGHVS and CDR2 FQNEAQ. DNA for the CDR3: TGTGCCAGCAGCCCCGGGCCTAACCAAGAGACCCAGTACTTC. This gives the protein CASSPGPNQETQYF. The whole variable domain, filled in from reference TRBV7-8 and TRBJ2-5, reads GAGVSQSPRYKVAKRGQDVALRCDPISGHVSLFWYQQALGQGPEFLTYFQNEAQLDKSGLPSDRFFAERPEGSVSTLKIQRTQQEDSAVYLCASSPGPNQETQYFGPGTRLLVL.

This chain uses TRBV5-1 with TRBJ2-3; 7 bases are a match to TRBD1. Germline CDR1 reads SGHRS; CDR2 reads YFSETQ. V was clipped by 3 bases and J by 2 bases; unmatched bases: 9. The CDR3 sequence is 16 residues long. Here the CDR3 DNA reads TGCGCCAGCAGCTACCGCTCGGGACAGCACACAGATACGCAGTATTTT. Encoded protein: CASSYRSGQHTDTQYF.

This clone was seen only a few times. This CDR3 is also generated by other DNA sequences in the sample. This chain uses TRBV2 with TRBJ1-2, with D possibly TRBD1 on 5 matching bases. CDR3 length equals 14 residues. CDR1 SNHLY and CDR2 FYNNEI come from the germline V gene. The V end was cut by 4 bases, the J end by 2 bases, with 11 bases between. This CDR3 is CASSVRQLNYGYTF. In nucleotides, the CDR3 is TGTGCCAGCAGTGTGCGACAGTTGAACTATGGCTACACCTTC.

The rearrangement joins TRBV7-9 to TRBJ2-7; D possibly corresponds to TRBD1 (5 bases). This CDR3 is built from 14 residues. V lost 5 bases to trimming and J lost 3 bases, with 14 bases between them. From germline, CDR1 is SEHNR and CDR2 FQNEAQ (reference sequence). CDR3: CASSPGKGNYEQYF. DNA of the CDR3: TGTGCCAGCAGCCCAGGGAAGGGGAACTACGAGCAGTACTTC.

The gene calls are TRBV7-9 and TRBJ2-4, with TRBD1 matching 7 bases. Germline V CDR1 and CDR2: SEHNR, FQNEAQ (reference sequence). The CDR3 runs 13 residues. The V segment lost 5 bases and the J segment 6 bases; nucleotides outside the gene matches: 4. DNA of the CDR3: TGTGCCAGCAGCCGGGGACAGACAAACATTCAGTACTTC. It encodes CASSRGQTNIQYF.

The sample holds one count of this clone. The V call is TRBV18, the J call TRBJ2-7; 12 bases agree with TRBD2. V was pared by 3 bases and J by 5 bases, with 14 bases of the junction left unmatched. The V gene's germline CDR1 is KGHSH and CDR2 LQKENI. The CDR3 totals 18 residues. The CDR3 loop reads CASSPVMTSGRGKDEQYF. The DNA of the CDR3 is TGTGCCAGCTCACCCGTAATGACTAGCGGGAGAGGAAAGGACGAGCAGTACTTC.

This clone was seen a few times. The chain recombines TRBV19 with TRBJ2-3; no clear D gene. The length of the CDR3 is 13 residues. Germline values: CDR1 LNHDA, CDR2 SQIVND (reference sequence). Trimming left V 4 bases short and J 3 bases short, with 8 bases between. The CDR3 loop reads CASSTAGTDTQYF. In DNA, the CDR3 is TGTGCCAGTAGTACCGCAGGAACAGATACGCAGTATTTT.

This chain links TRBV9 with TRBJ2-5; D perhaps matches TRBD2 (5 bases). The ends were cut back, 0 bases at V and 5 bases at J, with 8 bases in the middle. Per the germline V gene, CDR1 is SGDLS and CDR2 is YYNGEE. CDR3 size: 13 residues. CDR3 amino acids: CASSVGGGETQYF. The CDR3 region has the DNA TGTGCCAGCAGCGTAGGAGGCGGGGAGACCCAGTACTTC.

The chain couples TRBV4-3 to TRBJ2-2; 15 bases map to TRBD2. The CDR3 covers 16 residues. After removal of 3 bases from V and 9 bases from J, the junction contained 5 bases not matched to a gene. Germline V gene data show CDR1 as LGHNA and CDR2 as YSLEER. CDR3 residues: CASSQWTSGRAWELFF. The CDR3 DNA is TGCGCCAGCAGCCAGTGGACTAGCGGGAGGGCCTGGGAGCTGTTTTTT.

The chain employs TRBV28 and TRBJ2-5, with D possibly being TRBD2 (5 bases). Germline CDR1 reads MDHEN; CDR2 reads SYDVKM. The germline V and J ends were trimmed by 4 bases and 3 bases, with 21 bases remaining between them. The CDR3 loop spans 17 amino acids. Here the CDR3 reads CASSWDYGEIEEETQYF. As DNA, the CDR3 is TGTGCCAGCAGTTGGGATTACGGGGAAATTGAGGAAGAGACCCAGTACTTC.

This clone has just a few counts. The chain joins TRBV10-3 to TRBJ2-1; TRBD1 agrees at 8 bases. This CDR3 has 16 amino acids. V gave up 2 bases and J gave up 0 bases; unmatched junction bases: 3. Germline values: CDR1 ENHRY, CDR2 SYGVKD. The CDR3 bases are TGTGCCATCAGTGAGAGGACAGGGAGCTCCTACAATGAGCAGTTCTTC. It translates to CAISERTGSSYNEQFF.

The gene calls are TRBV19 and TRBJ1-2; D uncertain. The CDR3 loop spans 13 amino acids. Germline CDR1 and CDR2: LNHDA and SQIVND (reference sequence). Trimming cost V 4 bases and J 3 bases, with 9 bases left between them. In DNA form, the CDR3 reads TGTGCCAGTAGTAGGGAGGTCGACTATGGCTACACCTTC. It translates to CASSREVDYGYTF.

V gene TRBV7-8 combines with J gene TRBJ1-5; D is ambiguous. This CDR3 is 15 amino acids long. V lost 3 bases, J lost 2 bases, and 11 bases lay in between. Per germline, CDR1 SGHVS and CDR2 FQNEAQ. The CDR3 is CASSFGILGNQPQHF. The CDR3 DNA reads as TGTGCCAGCAGCTTTGGGATTTTAGGCAATCAGCCCCAGCATTTT.

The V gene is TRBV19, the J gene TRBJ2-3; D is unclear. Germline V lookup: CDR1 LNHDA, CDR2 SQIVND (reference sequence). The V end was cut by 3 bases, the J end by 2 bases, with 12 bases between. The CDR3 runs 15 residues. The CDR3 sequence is CASSIGTDHTDTQYF. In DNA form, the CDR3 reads TGTGCCAGTAGTATCGGCACGGACCACACAGATACGCAGTATTTT.

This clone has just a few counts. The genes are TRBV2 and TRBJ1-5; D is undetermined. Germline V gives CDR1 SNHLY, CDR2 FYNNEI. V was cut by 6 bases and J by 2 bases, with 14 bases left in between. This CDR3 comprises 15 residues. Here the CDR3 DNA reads TGTGCCAGCAGGTCAAGAGTTACCCGCAATCAGCCCCAGCATTTT. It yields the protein CASRSRVTRNQPQHF.

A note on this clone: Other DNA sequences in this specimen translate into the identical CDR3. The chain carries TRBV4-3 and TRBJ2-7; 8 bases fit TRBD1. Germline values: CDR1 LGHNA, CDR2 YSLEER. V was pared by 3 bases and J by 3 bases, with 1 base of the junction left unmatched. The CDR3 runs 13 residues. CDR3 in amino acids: CASSQDRVYEQYF. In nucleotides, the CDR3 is TGCGCCAGCAGCCAGGACAGGGTCTACGAGCAGTACTTC.

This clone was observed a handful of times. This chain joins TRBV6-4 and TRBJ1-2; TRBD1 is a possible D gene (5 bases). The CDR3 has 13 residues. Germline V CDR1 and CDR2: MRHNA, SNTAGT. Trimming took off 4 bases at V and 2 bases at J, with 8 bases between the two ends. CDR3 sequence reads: CASSAGINYGYTF. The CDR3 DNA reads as TGTGCCAGCAGTGCAGGGATAAACTATGGCTACACCTTC.

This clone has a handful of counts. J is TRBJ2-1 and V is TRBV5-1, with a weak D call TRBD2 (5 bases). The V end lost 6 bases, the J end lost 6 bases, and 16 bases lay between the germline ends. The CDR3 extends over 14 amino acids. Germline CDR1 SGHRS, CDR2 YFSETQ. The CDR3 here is CASTERASSNEQFF. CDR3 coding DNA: TGCGCCAGCACTGAACGGGCTAGCTCCAATGAGCAGTTCTTC. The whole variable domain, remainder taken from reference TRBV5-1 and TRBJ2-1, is KAGVTQTPRYLIKTRGQQVTLSCSPISGHRSVSWYQQTPGQGLQFLFEYFSETQRNKGNFPGRFSGRQFSNSRSEMNVSTLELGDSALYLCASTERASSNEQFFGPGTRLTVL.

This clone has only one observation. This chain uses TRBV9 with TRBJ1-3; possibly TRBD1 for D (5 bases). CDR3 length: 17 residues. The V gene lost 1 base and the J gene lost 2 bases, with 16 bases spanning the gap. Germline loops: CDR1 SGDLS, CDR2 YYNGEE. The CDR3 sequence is CASSVSVGARTGNTIYF. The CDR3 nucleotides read TGTGCCAGCAGCGTATCAGTTGGGGCGCGTACTGGAAACACCATATATTTT.

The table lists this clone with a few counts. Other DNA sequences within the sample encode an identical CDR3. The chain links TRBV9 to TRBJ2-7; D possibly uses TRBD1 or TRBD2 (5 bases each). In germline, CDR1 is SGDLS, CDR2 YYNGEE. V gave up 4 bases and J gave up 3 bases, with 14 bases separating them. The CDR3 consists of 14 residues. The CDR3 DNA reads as TGTGCCAGCAGCCCGGGACCCTCGTTCTACGAGCAGTACTTC. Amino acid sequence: CASSPGPSFYEQYF.

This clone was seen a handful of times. CDR3 sequence (DNA): TGTGCCAGCAGCCTAAGAGCGGGAGGGCCCCACGAGCAGTACTTC. It yields the protein CASSLRAGGPHEQYF. V gene TRBV7-6 combines with J gene TRBJ2-7; 10 bases agree with TRBD2. Per the germline V gene, CDR1 is SGHVS and CDR2 is FNYEAQ. V gave up 5 bases and J gave up 5 bases; unmatched junction bases: 9. There are 15 residues in the CDR3.

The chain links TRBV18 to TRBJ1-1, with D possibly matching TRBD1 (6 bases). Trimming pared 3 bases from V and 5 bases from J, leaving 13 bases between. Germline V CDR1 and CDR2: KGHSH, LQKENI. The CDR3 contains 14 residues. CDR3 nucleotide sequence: TGTGCCAGCTCACCGAACGGGGGGCGTACTGAAGCTTTCTTT. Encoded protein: CASSPNGGRTEAFF.